These T cell receptor beta chains were read from a single sample in a study of cytomegalovirus exposure and HLA in healthy donors. Generated by immunoSEQ multiplex PCR, the TCRdb table keeps only in-frame clones and is missing some. This table holds about 69,000 clones, roughly 74% found once. Sequenced input: PBMCs. The source of these receptors is a woman aged 60-75 years in good health and CMV-seropositive. The CDR3 runs from the conserved cysteine through the conserved F or W. Each record gives: D gene, J gene, V gene, clone size, CDR3 protein, CDR3 DNA. D genes are given only for firm matches. For some rows the clone size is stated as once, few or many, or as a class when expanded; others skip it.

>TRBD2|TRBJ2-3|TRBV30|NA
CAWSQLAGGPDTQYF
TGTGCCTGGAGCCAACTAGCGGGGGGGCCAGATACGCAGTATTTT
>NA|TRBJ1-4|TRBV18|NA
CASSPLIGGRREKLFF
TGTGCCAGCTCACCACTTATTGGGGGCCGGCGGGAAAAACTGTTTTTT
>TRBD1|TRBJ1-4|TRBV28|NA
CASSTRGLANEKLFF
TGTGCCAGCAGCACCAGGGGGCTGGCTAATGAAAAACTGTTTTTT
>NA|TRBJ1-6|TRBV12-5|NA
CASGFRASSSYNSPLHF
TGTGCTAGTGGTTTCAGGGCTTCGAGCTCCTATAATTCACCCCTCCACTTT
>NA|TRBJ2-5|TRBV30|NA
CAWDGAETQYF
TGTGCCTGGGACGGAGCAGAGACCCAGTACTTC
>TRBD1|TRBJ1-4|TRBV6-1|few
CASSPGGGGNEKLFF
TGTGCCAGCAGCCCAGGGGGAGGTGGGAATGAAAAACTGTTTTTT
>TRBD2|TRBJ2-1|TRBV4-2|NA
CASSQVLRLAGAFTDEQFF
TGTGCCAGCAGCCAAGTCCTTAGACTAGCGGGGGCCTTTACGGATGAGCAGTTCTTC
>NA|TRBJ1-3|TRBV28|NA
CASSRTLGNTIYF
TGTGCCAGCAGTCGGACACTTGGAAACACCATATATTTT
>TRBD2|TRBJ2-1|TRBV27|NA
CASSLSAGVNEQFF
TGTGCCAGCAGTTTATCAGCGGGGGTCAATGAGCAGTTCTTC
>NA|TRBJ1-1|TRBV19|NA
CASSIRGSMNTEAFF
TGTGCCAGTAGTATAAGGGGCAGTATGAACACTGAAGCTTTCTTT